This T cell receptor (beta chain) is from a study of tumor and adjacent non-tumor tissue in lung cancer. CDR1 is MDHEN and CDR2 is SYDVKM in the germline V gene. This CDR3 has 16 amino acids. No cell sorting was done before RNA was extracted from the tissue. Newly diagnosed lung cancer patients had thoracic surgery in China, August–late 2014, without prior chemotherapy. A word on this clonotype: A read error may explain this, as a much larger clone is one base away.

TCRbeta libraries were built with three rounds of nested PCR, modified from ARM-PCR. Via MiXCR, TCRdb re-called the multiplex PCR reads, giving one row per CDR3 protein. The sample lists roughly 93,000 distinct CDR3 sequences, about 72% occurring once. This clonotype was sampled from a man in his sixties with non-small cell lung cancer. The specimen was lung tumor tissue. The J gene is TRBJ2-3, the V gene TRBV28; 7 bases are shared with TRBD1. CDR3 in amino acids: CASRQLQGKGTDAQYF. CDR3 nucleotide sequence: TGTGCCAGCAGACAACTTCAGGGTAAAGGGACAGATGCGCAGTATTTT.